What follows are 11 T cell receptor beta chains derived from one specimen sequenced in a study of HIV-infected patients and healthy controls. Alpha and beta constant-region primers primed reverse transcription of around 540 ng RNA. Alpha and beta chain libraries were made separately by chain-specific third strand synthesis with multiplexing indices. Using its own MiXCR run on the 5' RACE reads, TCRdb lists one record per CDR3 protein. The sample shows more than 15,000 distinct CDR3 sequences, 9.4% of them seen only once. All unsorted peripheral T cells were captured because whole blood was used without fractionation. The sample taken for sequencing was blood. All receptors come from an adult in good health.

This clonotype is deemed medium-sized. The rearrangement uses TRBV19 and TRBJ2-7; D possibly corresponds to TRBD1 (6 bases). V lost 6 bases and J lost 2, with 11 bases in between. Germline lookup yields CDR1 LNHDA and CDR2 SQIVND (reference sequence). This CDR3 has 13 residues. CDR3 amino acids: CASSRGWPYEQYF. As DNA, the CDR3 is TGTGCCAGTAGCAGGGGATGGCCCTACGAGCAGTACTTC.

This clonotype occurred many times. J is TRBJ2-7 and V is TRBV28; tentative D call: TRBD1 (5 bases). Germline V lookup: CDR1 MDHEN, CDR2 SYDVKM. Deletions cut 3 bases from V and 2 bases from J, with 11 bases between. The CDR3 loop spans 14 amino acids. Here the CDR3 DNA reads TGTGCCAGCAGTTTGGGGCTAGGTACCTACGAGCAGTACTTC. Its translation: CASSLGLGTYEQYF.

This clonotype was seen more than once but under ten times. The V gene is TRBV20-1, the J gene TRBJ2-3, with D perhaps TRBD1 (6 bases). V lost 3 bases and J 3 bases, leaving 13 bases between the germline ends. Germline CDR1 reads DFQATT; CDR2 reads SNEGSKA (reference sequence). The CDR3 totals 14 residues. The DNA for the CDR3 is TGCAGTGCTAGCCGGGACATGATAACAGATACGCAGTATTTT. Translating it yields CSASRDMITDTQYF.

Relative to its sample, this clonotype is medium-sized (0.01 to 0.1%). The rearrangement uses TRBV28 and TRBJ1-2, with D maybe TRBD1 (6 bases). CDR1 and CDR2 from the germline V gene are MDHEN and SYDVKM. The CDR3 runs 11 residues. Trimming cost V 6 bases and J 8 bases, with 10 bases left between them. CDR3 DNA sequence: TGTGCCAGCAGAGACAGGTCCGGCTACACCTTC. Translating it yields CASRDRSGYTF.

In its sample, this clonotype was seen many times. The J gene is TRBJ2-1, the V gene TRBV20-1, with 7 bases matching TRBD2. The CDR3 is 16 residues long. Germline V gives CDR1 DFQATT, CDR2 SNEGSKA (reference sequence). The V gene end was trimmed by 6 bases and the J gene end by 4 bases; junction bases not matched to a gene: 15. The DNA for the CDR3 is TGCAGTGCACAACCGTCCGCGGGAGCTCGTTACAATGAGCAGTTCTTC. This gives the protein CSAQPSAGARYNEQFF.

CDR3 sequence reads: CASSRDRVSTDTQYF. The CDR3 DNA reads TGTGCCAGCAGCCGGGACAGGGTTAGCACAGATACGCAGTATTTT. The chain joins TRBV3-1 to TRBJ2-3; 9 bases agree with TRBD1. The CDR3 runs 15 residues. Germline V gene lookup returns CDR1 LGHDT and CDR2 YNNKEL (reference sequence). The V gene end was trimmed by 4 bases and the J gene end by 0 bases; junction bases not matched to a gene: 2.

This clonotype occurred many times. The CDR3 sequence is CAISVGNNEQFF. The DNA of the CDR3 is TGTGCCATCAGTGTTGGAAACAATGAGCAGTTCTTC. The chain joins TRBV10-3 to TRBJ2-1; D gene unclear. This CDR3 has 12 amino acids. Trimming cost V 4 bases and J 5 bases, with 6 bases left between them. Germline V lookup: CDR1 ENHRY, CDR2 SYGVKD.

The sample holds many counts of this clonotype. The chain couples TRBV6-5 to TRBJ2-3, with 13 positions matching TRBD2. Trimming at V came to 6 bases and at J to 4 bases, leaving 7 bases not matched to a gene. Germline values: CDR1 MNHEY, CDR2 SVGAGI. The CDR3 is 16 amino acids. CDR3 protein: CASSWTSGSGADTQYF. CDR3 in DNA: TGTGCCAGCAGCTGGACTAGCGGGAGCGGCGCAGATACGCAGTATTTT.

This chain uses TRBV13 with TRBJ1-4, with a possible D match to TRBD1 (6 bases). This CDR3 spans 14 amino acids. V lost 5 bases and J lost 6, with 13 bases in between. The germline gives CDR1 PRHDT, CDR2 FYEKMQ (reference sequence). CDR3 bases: TGTGCCAGCAGCCCCACGAGGGGGGATGAAAAACTGTTTTTT. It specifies CASSPTRGDEKLFF.

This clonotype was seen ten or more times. CDR3 nucleotide sequence: TGCGCCAGCAGCCAAGGCGCGGGCACAGATACGCAGTATTTT. Residues: CASSQGAGTDTQYF. The genes are TRBV4-1 and TRBJ2-3; D unresolved. The CDR3 contains 14 residues. The germline V gene encodes CDR1 MGHRA and CDR2 YSYEKL. Trimming took 1 base from V and 1 from J, leaving 6 bases between them.

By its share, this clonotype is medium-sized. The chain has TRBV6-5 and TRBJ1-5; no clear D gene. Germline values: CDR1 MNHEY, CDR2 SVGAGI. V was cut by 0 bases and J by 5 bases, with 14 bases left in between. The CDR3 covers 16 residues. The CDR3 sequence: CASSYSAGPPDQPQHF. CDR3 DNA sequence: TGTGCCAGCAGTTACTCGGCCGGGCCCCCAGATCAGCCCCAGCATTTT.